The next 8 T cell receptor beta chains were all read from a single sample in a study of long-term antiretroviral therapy in people with HIV. An immunoSEQ assay, version v3.0, was performed at survey level. Profiled with immunoSEQ multiplex PCR; TCRdb holds only in-frame clones, not every one. The table records approximately 30,000 clones, 95% to 98% of them present only once. This specimen was unsorted PBMCs, taken 7.6 years after starting antiretroviral therapy. These receptors were obtained from a man younger than 40 with HIV.

The rearrangement links TRBV30 to TRBJ1-3, with D unclear. Per the germline V gene, CDR1 is GTSNPN and CDR2 is SVGIG (reference sequence). Between the trimmed V and J ends, which lost 2 bases and 0 bases, there was a span of 8 bases. The CDR3 length is 14 residues. This chain's CDR3 is CAWSLSVSGNTIYF. CDR3 nucleotides: TGTGCCTGGAGTCTTTCGGTCTCTGGAAACACCATATATTTT.

The rearrangement links TRBV6-1 to TRBJ2-2; 14 positions agree with TRBD2. This CDR3 has 14 residues. Unmatched junction bases numbered 1, after V lost 7 bases and J lost 6 bases. Germline CDR1 reads MNHNS; CDR2 reads SASEGT. CDR3 DNA sequence: TGTGCCAGCAAGGGACTAGCGGGAGCCGGGGAGCTGTTTTTT. Protein product: CASKGLAGAGELFF.

The chain employs TRBV5-1 and TRBJ2-2; TRBD1 matches 8 bases. This CDR3 is 18 amino acids long. Trimming took 5 bases from V and 2 from J; bases not matched to a gene: 14. CDR1 SGHRS and CDR2 YFSETQ come from the germline V gene. CDR3 loop: CASREWLDRGANTGELFF. Written as DNA, the CDR3 is TGCGCCAGCAGGGAGTGGCTTGACAGGGGCGCAAACACCGGGGAGCTGTTTTTT.

The chain uses TRBV4-1 and TRBJ1-1; perhaps TRBD1 as D (6 bases). V was trimmed by 4 bases and J by 1 base, leaving 10 bases between them. The CDR3 totals 14 residues. In germline, CDR1 is MGHRA, CDR2 YSYEKL. CDR3: CASSLTGTNTEAFF. Here the CDR3 DNA reads TGCGCCAGCAGCCTAACAGGGACGAACACTGAAGCTTTCTTT.

The chain joins TRBV4-3 to TRBJ2-2; possibly TRBD2 for D (5 bases). The CDR3 is 17 amino acids. The V gene lost 7 bases and the J gene lost 1 base, with 19 bases spanning the gap. Germline V lookup: CDR1 LGHNA, CDR2 YSLEER. The CDR3 is CASNRQTRKENTGELFF. CDR3 bases: TGCGCCAGCAACCGTCAAACTAGAAAGGAGAACACCGGGGAGCTGTTTTTT.

The chain has TRBV29-1 and TRBJ2-7; D is possibly TRBD2 (6 bases). The CDR3 has 12 residues. Germline CDR1 reads SQVTM; CDR2 reads ANQGSEA. V gave up 2 bases and J gave up 2 bases, with 7 bases separating them. The CDR3, as DNA: TGCAGCGTTGAATGGGGGGCCTACGAGCAGTACTTC. Protein product: CSVEWGAYEQYF.

This chain uses TRBV6-5 with TRBJ1-2; D gene ambiguous. Germline V lookup: CDR1 MNHEY, CDR2 SVGAGI. The CDR3 is made up of 11 amino acids. V dropped 6 bases and J dropped 8 bases, with 10 bases sitting between them. The CDR3 coding sequence is TGTGCCAGCAGAAGATCGGACGGCTACACCTTC. Amino acids: CASRRSDGYTF.

V usage is TRBV27 and J usage is TRBJ1-1, with D perhaps TRBD1 (6 bases). CDR1 and CDR2 from the germline V gene are MNHEY and SMNVEV (reference sequence). With 8 bases removed from V and 7 bases from J, the gap between germline ends came to 23 bases. The CDR3 contains 15 residues. The CDR3 is CASSLLGGDKLEAFF. DNA for the CDR3: TGTGCCAGCTCCCTCCTCGGGGGGGACAAACTTGAAGCTTTCTTT.